This is a list of T cell receptor beta chains from one sample in a study of beta chain features in type 1 diabetes. The assay was immunoSEQ multiplex PCR, and TCRdb's table has in-frame clones only and misses some. The top ten clones hold 2% to 3% of a sample with approximately 26,000 clones, almost 65% of them seen once. Sequencing input: Tregs from blood. All receptors derive from a woman aged 30 to 39 with type 1 diabetes. The conserved cysteine and the conserved F or W are not part of the CDR3 here. Each record gives: clone size, J gene, V gene, CDR3 protein. Size tells how often a clone was seen (once, few, many) or the class of an expanded clone, and some rows leave it out.

- TRBJ2-2 TRBV5-1 ASSQSGLSLPGELF
- TRBJ2-7 TRBV7-9 ASSLGQGSEY
- TRBJ2-1 TRBV18 ASSPRRGRSLNNEQF
once TRBJ2-5 TRBV7-9 ASSLGRQLLETQY
few TRBJ2-1 TRBV28 ASSSPGLSNEQF
- TRBJ1-5 TRBV21-1 ASSKLFQPQH
once TRBJ2-3 TRBV18 ASSPLDTQY
- TRBJ2-1 TRBV6-1 ASSAPRPLAGFNEQF
once TRBJ1-5 TRBV29-1 SVRTGENQPQH
- TRBJ2-3 TRBV9 ASSGLAGITDTQY
few TRBJ2-3 TRBV28 ASSPRLAGGTDTQY
few TRBJ1-5 TRBV30 AWSLTGGQPQH
- TRBJ2-1 TRBV11-3 ASSLDGRLAVYNEQF
- TRBJ1-5 TRBV18 ASSPTGYSNQPQH
few TRBJ1-5 TRBV5-1 ASSPGGSGNQPQH
- TRBJ2-7 TRBV7-2 ASSPFPRGEQY
- TRBJ2-7 TRBV20-1 SSYRSYEQY
- - TRBV7-9 ASSLALITGGSLSYEQY
- TRBJ1-1 TRBV30 AWGRPEQGLNTEAF
few TRBJ2-7 TRBV6-1 ASSEAGQGYEQY
few TRBJ1-1 TRBV5-5 ASSLIGLREAF
- TRBJ2-2 TRBV7-6 ASSRTPSANTGELF
few TRBJ2-1 TRBV10-3 AISSGSSSYNEQF
- TRBJ2-1 TRBV9 ASSVAPSGTYNEQF
- TRBJ2-3 TRBV5-1 ASSKLITDTQY
medium-sized TRBJ1-4 TRBV7-9 ASSSRLVATNEKLF
once TRBJ2-3 TRBV4-1 ASSQSGVTDTQY
few TRBJ2-7 TRBV7-9 ASSLLAGAYEQY
few TRBJ1-2 TRBV28 ASRDNGRYGYT
- TRBJ1-2 TRBV4-1 ASSQAGSSNYGYT
- TRBJ2-2 TRBV5-1 ASSLLTGELF
few TRBJ2-1 TRBV29-1 SGSLSGGSSYNEQF
- TRBJ1-2 TRBV30 AWTGMGLEGYGYT
- TRBJ1-5 TRBV5-4 ASSLGVGQPQH
- TRBJ1-1 TRBV11-2 ASSLDGILRAF
once TRBJ1-1 TRBV2 ASSRWGSTEAF
few TRBJ2-1 TRBV30 ACPAGLADYNEQF
- TRBJ2-7 TRBV18 ASSALPGQGMGTYEQY
- TRBJ2-2 TRBV7-8 ASSLGGLAGAGELF
- TRBJ2-7 TRBV7-2 ASSLGGTFGQY